This TCR beta chain was captured by sequencing in a study of cytomegalovirus exposure and HLA in healthy donors. Amplification used 60 Vbeta primers and 13 Jbeta primers. The method was immunoSEQ multiplex PCR; TCRdb's version includes in-frame clones alone and lacks a portion of them. The table has nearly 110,000 clones, about 80% seen once. Overall study results and limits: Later analysis suggested links between common viral pathogens and several top significant clusters.

V lost 3 bases to trimming and J lost 3 bases, with 16 bases between them. Germline values: CDR1 SGHDT, CDR2 YYEEEE. This CDR3 has 16 residues. Comments on this clone: The antigen is unknown.

Sequenced: PBMCs. The receptor was derived from a man between 25 and 39 years old in good health and CMV-seropositive. The J gene is TRBJ1-3, the V gene TRBV5-6; no clear D gene. CDR3 DNA: TGTGCCAGCAGCTCCATTGCGGTCGCCGATGGAAACACCATATATTTT. This encodes CASSSIAVADGNTIYF.